The source of this T cell receptor beta chain is a study of CD8+ T cells in alopecia areata. The authors extracted RNA and reverse transcribed it into cDNA as the sequencing template. The data were produced by immunoSEQ multiplex PCR, yet TCRdb's version contains in-frame clones alone and is incomplete. The sample gives about 37,000 clones, 45% to 65% of which show up once; under 2% is in the top ten. Remarks on this clone: The antigen is not known.

Study results and caveats: Among patients, TCR sharing was less clear than in mice, a difference possibly due in part to HLA diversity in the patient population.

In a group of about five patients, CD4+ cells were sorted into CD25+CD127- cells. Trimming cost V 2 bases and J 7 bases; bases outside gene matches: 6. CDR1 and CDR2 (germline): MNHNY, SVGAGI (reference sequence). CDR3 length: 14 residues. The rearrangement links TRBV6-6 to TRBJ2-7; 9 bases match TRBD2. The sequenced material came from CD4+ Tregs sorted from blood. The receptor was isolated from a human donor with alopecia areata. CDR3 sequence reads: CASSYGLAMKEQYF. The CDR3 nucleotides read TGTGCCAGCAGTTACGGACTAGCGATGAAAGAGCAGTACTTC.